These T cell receptor beta chains were read from a single sample in a study of CD8 T cells in Susac syndrome. TCRdb re-called the immunoSEQ multiplex PCR reads with MiXCR, one entry per CDR3 protein. Of 160,000 or so distinct CDR3 sequences listed, approximately 94% are singletons. The specimen sequenced was CD8+ T cells from PBMCs. Every receptor here comes from a human donor with multiple sclerosis. Each CDR3 is given with its conserved first and last residue. Each record gives: J gene, D gene, V gene, clone size, CDR3 protein, CDR3 DNA. D genes are given only for firm matches. Clone size appears in some rows only: once, few, many, or a class for an expanded clone.

TRBJ1-2	NA	TRBV7-9	NA	CASSPSATGHYGYTF	TGTGCCAGCAGCCCGTCGGCCACAGGGCACTATGGCTACACCTTC
TRBJ1-1	TRBD1	TRBV28	NA	CASRSGTDYTEAFF	TGTGCCAGCAGGTCAGGGACAGACTACACTGAAGCTTTCTTT
TRBJ1-2	NA	TRBV7-9	NA	CASSLSGGLQNGYTF	TGTGCCAGCAGCTTGTCGGGAGGCTTACAAAATGGCTACACCTTC
TRBJ2-7	TRBD1	TRBV19	NA	CASSWTGSSYEQYF	TGTGCCAGTAGTTGGACAGGTAGCTCCTACGAGCAGTACTTC
TRBJ2-7	NA	TRBV27	NA	CASSLSKGNEQYF	TGTGCCAGCAGTTTATCAAAGGGGAACGAGCAGTACTTC
TRBJ1-2	TRBD1	TRBV7-8	once	CASSPGTGVNYGYTF	TGTGCCAGCAGCCCGGGGACAGGGGTTAACTATGGCTACACCTTC
TRBJ2-1	NA	TRBV7-9	NA	CAGTQGYSSYNEQFF	TGTGCCGGAACTCAGGGCTATAGCTCCTACAATGAGCAGTTCTTC
TRBJ2-7	NA	TRBV3-1	NA	CASSQDVFGRIYEQYF	TGTGCCAGCAGCCAAGATGTCTTTGGGAGGATCTACGAGCAGTACTTC
TRBJ2-3	TRBD2	TRBV15	NA	CATSSTGTSDPDTQYF	TGTGCCACCAGCAGCACCGGGACTAGCGACCCAGATACGCAGTATTTT
TRBJ2-7	TRBD1	TRBV20-1	NA	CSARDRQGPLYEQYF	TGCAGTGCTAGAGACCGACAGGGCCCTCTCTACGAGCAGTACTTC
TRBJ1-1	NA	TRBV5-1	NA	CASSLGAGGGDTEAFF	TGCGCCAGCAGCTTGGGAGCTGGAGGCGGGGACACTGAAGCTTTCTTT
TRBJ2-1	NA	TRBV28	few	CASSLRGSNEQFF	TGTGCCAGCAGTTTACGGGGGAGCAATGAGCAGTTCTTC
TRBJ1-2	TRBD1	TRBV2	NA	CASSHPGTGYGYTF	TGTGCCAGCAGCCACCCCGGGACAGGGTATGGCTACACCTTC
TRBJ2-7	NA	TRBV20-1	NA	CSASVQDGPYEQYF	TGCAGTGCTAGCGTCCAGGACGGCCCCTACGAGCAGTACTTC
TRBJ1-2	TRBD1	TRBV29-1	NA	CSVTPGQGGGYTF	TGCAGCGTCACACCGGGACAGGGGGGTGGCTACACCTTC
TRBJ1-5	NA	TRBV2	NA	CASSDQARGNQPQHF	TGTGCCAGCAGTGACCAGGCCAGGGGCAATCAGCCCCAGCATTTT
TRBJ2-1	TRBD2	TRBV5-6	NA	CASSFGTSGGYREQFF	TGTGCCAGCAGCTTCGGGACTAGCGGGGGATATAGGGAGCAGTTCTTC
TRBJ1-2	NA	TRBV12-3/TRBV12-4	NA	CASSTSGSSYGYTF	TGTGCCAGCAGTACATCCGGGTCATCCTATGGCTACACCTTC
TRBJ2-1	NA	TRBV6-2/TRBV6-3	once	CASSSEGGTLF	TGTGCCAGCAGTTCCGAGGGGGGAACACTCTTC
TRBJ2-5	NA	TRBV14	NA	CASSQDLGVQETQYF	TGTGCCAGCAGCCAAGATCTAGGGGTACAGGAGACCCAGTACTTC
TRBJ2-3	TRBD2	TRBV28	NA	CATTGGTSTDTQYF	TGTGCCACCACGGGGGGGACTAGCACAGATACGCAGTATTTT
TRBJ2-7	NA	TRBV7-2	NA	CASSLGARSYEQYF	TGTGCCAGCAGCTTGGGTGCTCGATCCTACGAGCAGTACTTC
TRBJ2-7	NA	TRBV7-9	NA	CASSLVRGEEQYF	TGTGCCAGCAGCTTAGTTAGGGGTGAGGAGCAGTACTTC
TRBJ1-2	TRBD1	TRBV29-1	NA	CSVERETGGGYTF	TGCAGCGTTGAACGGGAGACAGGGGGAGGCTACACCTTC
TRBJ2-1	NA	TRBV29-1	once	CSVEYYNEQFF	TGCAGCGTTGAGTACTACAATGAGCAGTTCTTC
TRBJ1-2	NA	TRBV18	NA	CASSPRQGENYGYTF	TGTGCCAGCTCACCTCGGCAGGGAGAAAACTATGGCTACACCTTC
TRBJ2-6	TRBD1	TRBV20-1	NA	CSARDSSSGANVLTF	TGCAGTGCTCGGGACAGCTCGTCTGGGGCCAACGTCCTGACTTTC
TRBJ2-1	TRBD1	TRBV30	NA	CAWGETGLQDEQFF	TGTGCCTGGGGGGAGACAGGGCTTCAGGATGAGCAGTTCTTC
TRBJ1-6	TRBD1	TRBV13	NA	CASSLVRQGNSPLHF	TGTGCCAGCAGCTTAGTTCGACAGGGAAATTCACCCCTCCACTTT
TRBJ2-1	TRBD2	TRBV19	once	CASSILAEYNEQFF	TGTGCCAGTAGTATCCTAGCGGAGTACAATGAGCAGTTCTTC
TRBJ1-6	NA	TRBV20-1	NA	CSAAEGGSGSPLHF	TGCAGTGCCGCCGAAGGGGGTTCGGGTTCACCCCTCCACTTT
TRBJ1-2	TRBD1	TRBV2	once	CASSEFKTGVNYGYTF	TGTGCCAGCAGTGAATTCAAGACAGGGGTTAACTATGGCTACACCTTC
TRBJ2-5	TRBD2	TRBV20-1	NA	CSARDRLAGGQTQYF	TGCAGTGCTAGAGATCGACTAGCGGGGGGCCAGACCCAGTACTTC
TRBJ1-5	NA	TRBV7-8	NA	CASSLDPGEGQPQHF	TGTGCCAGCAGCTTAGACCCAGGGGAAGGGCAGCCCCAGCATTTT
TRBJ2-4	NA	TRBV7-9	NA	CASRDPQSKNIQYF	TGTGCCAGCAGAGACCCACAATCGAAAAACATTCAGTACTTC
TRBJ2-7	NA	TRBV2	once	CASSEWPEQYF	TGTGCCAGCAGTGAATGGCCCGAGCAGTACTTC
TRBJ2-5	NA	TRBV21-1	once	CAIQETQYF	TGTGCCATACAAGAGACCCAGTACTTC
TRBJ2-1	TRBD2	TRBV20-1	NA	CSARDKWGGNGNEQFF	TGCAGTGCTAGAGATAAGTGGGGGGGTAATGGGAATGAGCAGTTCTTC
TRBJ1-1	TRBD1	TRBV9	NA	CASSISGGRGTEAFF	TGTGCCAGCAGCATCTCAGGGGGGCGCGGCACTGAAGCTTTCTTT
TRBJ2-7	NA	TRBV28	NA	CASSFVAMVYEQYF	TGTGCCAGCAGTTTTGTGGCGATGGTCTACGAGCAGTACTTC
TRBJ1-5	NA	TRBV9	NA	CASSVGASNQPQHF	TGTGCCAGCAGCGTGGGAGCTTCCAATCAGCCCCAGCATTTT
TRBJ2-1	NA	TRBV19	NA	CATSLARYNEQFF	TGTGCCACATCCCTAGCTCGATACAATGAGCAGTTCTTC
TRBJ2-3	TRBD2	TRBV9	NA	CASSVVAAGSTDTQYF	TGTGCCAGCAGCGTAGTCGCAGCGGGGAGCACAGATACGCAGTATTTT
TRBJ2-1	TRBD1	TRBV14	once	CASSQAGTGSGNEQFF	TGTGCCAGCAGCCAGGCCGGGACAGGCTCTGGGAATGAGCAGTTCTTC
TRBJ2-5	TRBD2	TRBV7-9	NA	CASSPWTSRVGEETQYF	TGTGCCAGCAGCCCATGGACTAGCCGGGTGGGGGAAGAGACCCAGTACTTC
TRBJ1-2	TRBD1	TRBV9	once	CASSTDRSYTF	TGTGCCAGCAGCACGGACAGGAGTTACACCTTC
TRBJ2-7	TRBD1	TRBV20-1	NA	CSAQPSGTDIYEQYF	TGCAGTGCTCAACCCTCCGGGACAGACATCTACGAGCAGTACTTC
TRBJ2-7	NA	TRBV12-3/TRBV12-4	NA	CASSLWGNEQYF	TGTGCCAGCAGTTTATGGGGAAACGAGCAGTACTTC
TRBJ2-1	NA	TRBV25-1	NA	CASSEGTVHNEQFF	TGTGCCAGCAGTGAAGGGACGGTTCACAATGAGCAGTTCTTC
TRBJ2-1	NA	TRBV2	NA	CASSMGGRSYNEQFF	TGTGCCAGCAGTATGGGGGGGCGATCCTACAATGAGCAGTTCTTC
TRBJ1-2	NA	TRBV28	NA	CASSGWGDNYGYTF	TGTGCCAGCAGTGGATGGGGGGATAACTATGGCTACACCTTC
TRBJ2-3	TRBD2	TRBV4-1	NA	CASSPGLAVTDTQYF	TGCGCCAGCAGCCCGGGACTAGCGGTGACAGATACGCAGTATTTT
TRBJ1-5	NA	TRBV27	NA	CASSFHRNSNQPQHF	TGTGCCAGCAGTTTTCACAGGAATAGCAATCAGCCCCAGCATTTT